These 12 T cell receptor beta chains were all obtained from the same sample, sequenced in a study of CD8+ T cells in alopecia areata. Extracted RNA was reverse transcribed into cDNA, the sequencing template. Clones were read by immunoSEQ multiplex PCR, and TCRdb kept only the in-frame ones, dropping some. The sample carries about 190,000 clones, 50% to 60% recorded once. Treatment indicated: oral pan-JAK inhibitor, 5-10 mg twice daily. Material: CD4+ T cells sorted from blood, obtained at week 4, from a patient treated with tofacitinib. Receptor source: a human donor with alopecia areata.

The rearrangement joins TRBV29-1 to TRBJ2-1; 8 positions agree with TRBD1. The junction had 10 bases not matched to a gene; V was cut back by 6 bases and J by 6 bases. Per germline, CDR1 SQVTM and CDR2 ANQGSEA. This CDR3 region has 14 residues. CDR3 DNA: TGCAGCGTACGTTCTCAGGGGGCGGGCAATGAGCAGTTCTTC. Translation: CSVRSQGAGNEQFF.

In nucleotides, the CDR3 is TGTGCCGTCGGGACGGACGGGTTTTTGGATGGCTACACCTTC. Amino acid sequence: CAVGTDGFLDGYTF. The rearrangement links TRBV10-3 to TRBJ1-2, with D perhaps TRBD1 (5 bases). V was clipped by 11 bases and J by 6 bases, with 22 bases between them. The CDR3 contains 14 residues. Germline loops: CDR1 ENHRY, CDR2 SYGVKD.

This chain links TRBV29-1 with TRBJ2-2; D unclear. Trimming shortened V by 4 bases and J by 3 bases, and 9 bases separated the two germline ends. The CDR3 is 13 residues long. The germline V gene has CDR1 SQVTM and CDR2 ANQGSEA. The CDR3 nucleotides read TGCAGCGTTGGACGGAGCGACACCGGGGAGCTGTTTTTT. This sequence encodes CSVGRSDTGELFF.

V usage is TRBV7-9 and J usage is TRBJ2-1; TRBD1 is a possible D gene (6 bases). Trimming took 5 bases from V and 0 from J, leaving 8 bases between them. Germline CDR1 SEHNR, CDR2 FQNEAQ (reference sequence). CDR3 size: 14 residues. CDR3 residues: CASSMTGSYNEQFF. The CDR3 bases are TGTGCCAGCAGCATGACAGGCTCCTACAATGAGCAGTTCTTC.

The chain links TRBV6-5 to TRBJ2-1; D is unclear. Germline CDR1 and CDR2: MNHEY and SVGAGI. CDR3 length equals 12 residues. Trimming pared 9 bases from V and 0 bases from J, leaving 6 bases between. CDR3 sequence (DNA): TGTGCCAGTCGGGCCTCCTACAATGAGCAGTTCTTC. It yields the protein CASRASYNEQFF.

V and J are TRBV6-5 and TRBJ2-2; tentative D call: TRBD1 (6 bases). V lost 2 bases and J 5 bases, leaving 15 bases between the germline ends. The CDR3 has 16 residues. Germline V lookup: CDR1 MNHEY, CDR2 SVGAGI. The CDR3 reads CASSYESQGMTGELFF. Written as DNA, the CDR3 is TGTGCCAGCAGTTACGAGTCGCAGGGGATGACCGGGGAGCTGTTTTTT.

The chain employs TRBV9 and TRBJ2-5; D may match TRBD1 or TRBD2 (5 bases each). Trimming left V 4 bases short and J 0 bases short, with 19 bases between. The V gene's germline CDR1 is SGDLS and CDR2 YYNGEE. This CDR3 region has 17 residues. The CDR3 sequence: CASSPWGSNGYQETQYF. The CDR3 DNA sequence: TGTGCCAGCAGCCCTTGGGGGAGTAACGGGTACCAAGAGACCCAGTACTTC.

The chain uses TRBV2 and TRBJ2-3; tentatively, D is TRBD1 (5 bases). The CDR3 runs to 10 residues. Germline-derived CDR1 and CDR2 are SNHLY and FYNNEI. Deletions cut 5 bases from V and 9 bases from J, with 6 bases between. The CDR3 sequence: CASSRGTQYF. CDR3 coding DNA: TGTGCCAGCAGTAGGGGCACGCAGTATTTT.

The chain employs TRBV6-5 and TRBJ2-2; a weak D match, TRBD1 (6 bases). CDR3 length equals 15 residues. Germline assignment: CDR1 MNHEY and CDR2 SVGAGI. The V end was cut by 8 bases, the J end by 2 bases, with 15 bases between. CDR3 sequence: CASGPNRVNTGELFF. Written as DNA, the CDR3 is TGTGCCAGCGGCCCGAACAGGGTCAACACCGGGGAGCTGTTTTTT.

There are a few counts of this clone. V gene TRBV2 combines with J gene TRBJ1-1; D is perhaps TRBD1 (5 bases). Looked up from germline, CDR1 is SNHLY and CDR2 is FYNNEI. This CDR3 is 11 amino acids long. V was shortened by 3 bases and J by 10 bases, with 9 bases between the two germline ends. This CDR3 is CASSDEGRAFF. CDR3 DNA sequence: TGTGCCAGCAGTGATGAGGGGAGAGCTTTCTTT.

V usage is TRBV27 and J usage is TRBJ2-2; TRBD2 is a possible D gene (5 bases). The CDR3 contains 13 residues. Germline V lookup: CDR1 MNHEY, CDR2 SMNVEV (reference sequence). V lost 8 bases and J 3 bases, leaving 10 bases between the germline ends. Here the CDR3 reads CASGVAYTGELFF. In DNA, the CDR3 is TGTGCCAGCGGAGTAGCGTACACCGGGGAGCTGTTTTTT.

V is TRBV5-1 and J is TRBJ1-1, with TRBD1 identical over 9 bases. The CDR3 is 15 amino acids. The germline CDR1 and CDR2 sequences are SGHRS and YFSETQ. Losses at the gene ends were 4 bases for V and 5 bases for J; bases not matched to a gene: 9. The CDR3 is CASSGAQGARTEAFF. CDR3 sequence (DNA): TGCGCCAGCAGCGGCGCACAGGGGGCGAGAACTGAAGCTTTCTTT.